This passage covers 4 T cell receptor beta chains from one sample sequenced in a study of T-cell memory formation after mild COVID-19. TCRdb used MiXCR to reprocess the 5' RACE reads, holding one entry per CDR3 protein. There are about 400,000 distinct CDR3 sequences in the sample; approximately 15% occur only once, and about a fifth lies in the top ten. Sequences were obtained from PBMCs or a T cell subset sorted from them (not recorded which). Receptor source: a man younger than 30 who had mild COVID-19 (a few samples of this study predate the infection). Cell type and time point are not known.

This clonotype was found a few times. V gene TRBV5-1 combines with J gene TRBJ2-5, with 10 positions matching TRBD1. This CDR3 has 18 amino acids. CDR1 is SGHRS and CDR2 is YFSETQ in the germline V gene. With 4 bases clipped from V and 2 bases from J, the junction kept 14 bases outside the gene matches. The CDR3 loop reads CASSTLPAGTGVQETQYF. Here the CDR3 DNA reads TGCGCCAGCAGCACACTCCCCGCCGGGACAGGGGTTCAAGAGACCCAGTACTTC.

This rearrangement joins TRBV20-1 to TRBJ2-7; the D is unclear. This CDR3 spans 9 amino acids. Germline CDR1 reads DFQATT; CDR2 reads SNEGSKA (reference sequence). Trimming left V 3 bases short and J 9 bases short, with 6 bases between. DNA for the CDR3: TGCAGTGCTAGGATTGGGCAGTACTTC. It is translated as CSARIGQYF.

The genes are TRBV5-1 and TRBJ2-7; D is unclear. CDR1 is SGHRS, CDR2 YFSETQ, per germline. This CDR3 has 14 residues. V shed 4 bases and J shed 1 base, with 12 bases lying between them. CDR3 residues: CASSRLTTSYEQYF. As DNA, the CDR3 is TGCGCCAGCAGCCGTTTAACGACGTCCTACGAGCAGTACTTC.

The chain couples TRBV5-4 to TRBJ2-3; tentative D call: TRBD1 (6 bases). CDR3 length: 15 residues. CDR1 is SGHNT and CDR2 is YYREEE in the germline V gene (reference sequence). V shed 0 bases and J shed 2 bases, with 10 bases lying between them. CDR3 protein: CASSLAGTLTDTQYF. DNA for the CDR3: TGTGCCAGCAGCTTGGCCGGGACACTCACAGATACGCAGTATTTT. Supplemented by reference TRBV5-4 and TRBJ2-3, the full variable domain reads ETGVTQSPTHLIKTRGQQVTLRCSSQSGHNTVSWYQQALGQGPQFIFQYYREEENGRGNFPPRFSGLQFPNYSSELNVNALELDDSALYLCASSLAGTLTDTQYFGPGTRLTVL.